This T cell receptor (beta chain) appears in the sequencing data of a study of control samples from healthy donors and cancer patients. Sequencing was performed with immunoSEQ multiplex PCR; in TCRdb, only in-frame clones are kept and a portion is missing. The sample lists approximately 76,000 clones; 75% to 85% were seen once. V shed 4 bases, J shed 5 bases, and the junction held 2 bases outside the gene matches. Germline CDR1 reads MGHRA; CDR2 reads YSYEKL. The CDR3 is 13 residues long. The rearrangement joins TRBV4-1 to TRBJ1-1, with TRBD1 matching over 9 bases. The specimen was PBMCs. This TCR was sampled from a man in his sixties with head and neck cancer. The CDR3 loop reads CASSPTGGTEAFF. DNA for the CDR3: TGCGCCAGCAGCCCGACAGGGGGGACTGAAGCTTTCTTT.